The rows below give T cell receptor beta chains drawn from one sample of a study of cytomegalovirus exposure and HLA in healthy donors. Data came from immunoSEQ multiplex PCR; TCRdb stores just in-frame clones and leaves some out. The sample carries roughly 200,000 clones, more than 65% recorded once. What was sequenced was PBMCs. These receptors were taken from a woman aged 50 to 60 in good health and CMV-seronegative. Each CDR3 is given with its conserved first and last residue. A D gene is named only where the DNA matches it firmly. The size field is filled for only some rows; it gives once, few, many or a size class.

>TRBV9|TRBD2|TRBJ2-5|NA
TGTGCCAGCAGCCCATCAGCGGGGAGCCAAGAGACCCAGTACTTC
CASSPSAGSQETQYF
>TRBV28|NA|TRBJ2-7|NA
TGTGCCAGCAGTACTCCTTCCGGGTTTATGGACGAGCAGTACTTC
CASSTPSGFMDEQYF
>TRBV25-1|TRBD1|TRBJ2-7|NA
TGTGCCAGCAGTGAAGGGTTAGGACAGGGGTCCGGCTACGAGCAGTACTTC
CASSEGLGQGSGYEQYF
>TRBV9|TRBD2|TRBJ2-7|NA
TGTGCCAGCAGCGCCGGGACTAGCGGTCTCTACGAGCAGTACTTC
CASSAGTSGLYEQYF
>TRBV4-2|TRBD1|TRBJ2-6|NA
TGTGCCAGCAGGACAGGGGTCTCTGGGGCCAACGTCCTGACTTTC
CASRTGVSGANVLTF
>TRBV6-6|NA|TRBJ2-5|NA
TGTGCCAGCAGTTCCCCCCCCGGGAAGGTCCAGTACTTC
CASSSPPGKVQYF
>TRBV19|TRBD1|TRBJ1-5|NA
TGTGCCAGTAGTTATAACAGGGGGTTTCATAGCAATCAGCCCCAGCATTTT
CASSYNRGFHSNQPQHF
>TRBV7-9|TRBD1|TRBJ2-7|NA
TGTGCCAGCAGCTTAGTGGGACAGGGCGACTACGAGCAGTACTTC
CASSLVGQGDYEQYF
>TRBV11-1|NA|TRBJ2-1|NA
TGTGCCAGCAGCTCCCAAAGGGGACTGTACAATGAGCAGTTCTTC
CASSSQRGLYNEQFF
>TRBV28|NA|TRBJ2-3|NA
TGTGCCAGCAGTTTACGCCTACTAGCCATGAGGGGCGGGGACACAGATACGCAGTATTTT
CASSLRLLAMRGGDTDTQYF
>TRBV5-1|NA|TRBJ2-7|NA
TGCGCCAGCAGCGGCCCCCAGGGCAAGAGCTCCTACGAGCAGTACTTC
CASSGPQGKSSYEQYF
>TRBV18|NA|TRBJ1-2|NA
TGTGCCAGCTCAGACCAAGTACAGAAATTGACTAACTATGGCTACACCTTC
CASSDQVQKLTNYGYTF
>TRBV7-9|NA|TRBJ2-5|NA
TGTGCCAGCAGCTTAGGAGGGGGAGAGACCCAGTACTTC
CASSLGGGETQYF
>TRBV2|NA|TRBJ1-1|NA
TGTGCCAGCAGTGAGGTCTTTACAGGCCAAATGAACACTGAAGCTTTCTTT
CASSEVFTGQMNTEAFF
>TRBV5-1|NA|TRBJ2-3|NA
TGCGCCAGCAGCTTGCCCGTTCTGAGCACAGATACGCAGTATTTT
CASSLPVLSTDTQYF
>TRBV28|TRBD1|TRBJ1-5|NA
TGTGCCAGCAGTTTCCCGGAGACAGGGAACAATCAGCCCCAGCATTTT
CASSFPETGNNQPQHF
>TRBV6-1|NA|TRBJ1-2|NA
TGTGCCAGCAGTGACAGGTGGAAAGGTGGCTACACCTTC
CASSDRWKGGYTF
>TRBV6-5|NA|TRBJ2-3|NA
TGTGCCAGCATCTCACTTTATTCGAATACGCAGTATTTT
CASISLYSNTQYF
>TRBV7-6|NA|TRBJ2-3|NA
TGTGCCCCCCAGAGGGCAGGGGGGGATACGCAGTATTTT
CAPQRAGGDTQYF
>TRBV5-1|TRBD2|TRBJ2-6|NA
TGCGCCAGCAGCTTCCTAGCGGGAGACTCTGGGGCCAACGTCCTGACTTTC
CASSFLAGDSGANVLTF
>TRBV11-2|TRBD2|TRBJ2-7|NA
TGTGCCAGCAGCTTAGGGCGACTAGCGGGACCCTACGAGCAGTACTTC
CASSLGRLAGPYEQYF
>TRBV18|TRBD2|TRBJ2-7|NA
TGTGCCAGCTCACCGCTCGACGGCGGGGGGCGGCTGCAGTACTTC
CASSPLDGGGRLQYF
>TRBV27|TRBD1|TRBJ1-5|NA
TGTGCCAGCAGTTGGACAGGCGATAGCAATCAGCCCCAGCATTTT
CASSWTGDSNQPQHF
>TRBV6-5|TRBD2|TRBJ2-7|NA
TGTGCCAGCGGGCAGGGTACGGGGGGGATCTACGAGCAGTACTTC
CASGQGTGGIYEQYF
>TRBV28|NA|TRBJ1-1|NA
TGTGCCAGCACCGTAGGGGTAACTGAAGCTTTCTTT
CASTVGVTEAFF
>TRBV10-2|TRBD2|TRBJ2-1|NA
TGCGCCAGCATATCGGGACTAGCAGCCCCCAATGAGCAGTTCTTC
CASISGLAAPNEQFF
>TRBV15|NA|TRBJ1-2|NA
TGTGCCACCAGCAGAGAAGGCAGGGGCGGCTACACCTTC
CATSREGRGGYTF
>TRBV9|NA|TRBJ2-7|NA
TGTGCCAGCAGCCCCCGACGTGACATACGAGTTTACGAGCAGTACTTC
CASSPRRDIRVYEQYF
>TRBV5-4|TRBD1|TRBJ2-7|NA
TGTGCCAGCAGCTCTATCCCCAGGGGGCTCTACGAGCAGTACTTC
CASSSIPRGLYEQYF
>TRBV9|TRBD2|TRBJ2-1|NA
TGTGCCAGCAGCGTAGGTTATAAGCGGGGGGCGGACTACAATGAGCAGTTCTTC
CASSVGYKRGADYNEQFF
>TRBV6-5|TRBD1|TRBJ1-2|NA
TGTGCCAGCAGCCGGAGGACAGGGACGAACTATGGCTACACCTTC
CASSRRTGTNYGYTF
>TRBV14|TRBD1|TRBJ1-4|NA
TGTGCCAGCAGCCAAGCGCTGGGGACAGGAAGGGAAAAACTGTTTTTT
CASSQALGTGREKLFF
>TRBV19|NA|TRBJ1-1|NA
TGTGCCAGTAGGTCACAGGGAGCCACTGAAGCTTTCTTT
CASRSQGATEAFF
>TRBV7-2|TRBD1|TRBJ2-7|NA
TGTGCCAGCAGACGAGACAGGGGAGAAGTGAACGAGCAGTACTTC
CASRRDRGEVNEQYF
>TRBV5-1|TRBD1|TRBJ2-7|NA
TGCGCCAGCAGCTTGGTCTGGACAGGGGGCGGGAACGAGCAGTACTTC
CASSLVWTGGGNEQYF
>TRBV29-1|NA|TRBJ1-1|NA
TGCAGCGTTCGCCAGGGAGGTGGGAACACTGAAGCTTTCTTT
CSVRQGGGNTEAFF
>TRBV5-1|NA|TRBJ1-1|few
TGCGCCAGCAGCTCCCAAGGGGGGAACACTGAAGCTTTCTTT
CASSSQGGNTEAFF
>TRBV6-5|NA|TRBJ1-1|NA
TGTGCCAGCAGTTACTCGAGAACAGGCACCACTGAAGCTTTCTTT
CASSYSRTGTTEAFF
>TRBV2|NA|TRBJ1-5|NA
TGTGCCAGCACCCTCCACCTTCAGAACAATCAGCCCCAGCATTTT
CASTLHLQNNQPQHF
>TRBV2|NA|TRBJ1-1|NA
TGTGCCAGCAGTGCGTTAACAGGGAACACTGAAGCTTTCTTT
CASSALTGNTEAFF
>TRBV2|TRBD2|TRBJ2-7|NA
TGTGCCAGCAGGGAACTAGCGCTTTCTACCTACGAGCAGTACTTC
CASRELALSTYEQYF
>TRBV29-1|NA|TRBJ2-7|NA
TGCAGCGTTGAAGTTGCGGCGGACTCCTACGAGCAGTACTTC
CSVEVAADSYEQYF
>TRBV5-6|NA|TRBJ1-6|NA
TGTGCCAGCAGCTTGACAGATAATTCACCCCTCCACTTT
CASSLTDNSPLHF
>TRBV7-2|TRBD2|TRBJ2-5|NA
TGTGCCAGCAGCTTAGGTCTAGCGGGGGGGCTAGGAGAGACCCAGTACTTC
CASSLGLAGGLGETQYF
>TRBV7-9|TRBD1|TRBJ2-7|few
TGTGCTAGCAGCCCTGGGGGACAGGGAGCCGAGCAGTACTTC
CASSPGGQGAEQYF
>TRBV7-7|TRBD1|TRBJ2-3|once
TGTGCTAGCAGCTTAGGCAGGACAGGGACGGATACGCAGTATTTT
CASSLGRTGTDTQYF
>TRBV10-2|NA|TRBJ1-5|NA
TGCGCCAGCGGCCAGGGTTGGGCAACCCAGCATTTT
CASGQGWATQHF
>TRBV10-1|TRBD2|TRBJ2-2|NA
TGCGCCAGCAGCCCCGGGACTAGCGGGAACACCGGGGAGCTGTTTTTT
CASSPGTSGNTGELFF
>TRBV5-1|NA|TRBJ2-6|NA
TGCGCCAGCAGCACCGGAACAGGGTCTGGGGCCAACGGCCTGACTTTC
CASSTGTGSGANGLTF
>TRBV10-1|NA|TRBJ1-2|NA
TGCGCCAGGGGGGACTGGGGCGTGAGGTACTATGGCTACACCTTC
CARGDWGVRYYGYTF
>TRBV7-3|NA|TRBJ2-1|NA
TGTGCCAGCAGCTTAGTCGGGAGCTCCTACAATGAGCAGTTCTTC
CASSLVGSSYNEQFF
>TRBV7-2|NA|TRBJ2-5|NA
TGTGTCAGCACAGGGAACCAAGAGACCCAGTACTTC
CVSTGNQETQYF
>TRBV7-2|TRBD2|TRBJ2-5|NA
TGTGCCAGCAGCCCGAGGAAGCGGGGGGACCAAGAGACCCAGTACTTC
CASSPRKRGDQETQYF
>TRBV10-1|TRBD2|TRBJ2-2|NA
TGCGCCAGCAGCGCCGCGGGACTAGCGGGGAACACCGGGGAGCTGTTTTTT
CASSAAGLAGNTGELFF